These 28 T cell receptor beta chains were all obtained from the same sample, sequenced in a study of post-analysis software for immune sequencing data. Incorporated into the TCR beta cDNA libraries were unique molecular identifiers, which served to reduce PCR and sequencing biases. TCRdb re-called the PCR reads through MiXCR, storing one row per CDR3 protein. The profile shows 150,000 to 200,000 distinct CDR3 sequences, roughly 35% of them singletons. The sequencing used blood, collected after autologous hematopoietic stem cell transplantation. The receptors were gathered from a girl between 5 and 17 years old with multiple sclerosis.

Comment on this clonotype: A read error may be the cause here, since a much bigger clone is one base away. This chain joins TRBV20-1 and TRBJ2-1, with 13 bases matching TRBD2. With V trimmed by 6 bases and J by 9 bases, 5 bases remained unmatched. CDR3 length: 13 residues. Looked up from germline, CDR1 is DFQATT and CDR2 is SNEGSKA (reference sequence). The CDR3 sequence: CSAKRLAGGEQFF. The CDR3 nucleotides read TGCAGTGCCAAGAGACTAGCGGGGGGTGAGCAGTTCTTC.

This sequence joins TRBV5-1 and TRBJ1-1; tentatively, D is TRBD1 (6 bases). Germline loops: CDR1 SGHRS, CDR2 YFSETQ. V shed 4 bases and J shed 4 bases, with 17 bases lying between them. The CDR3 runs to 15 residues. Written as DNA, the CDR3 is TGCGCCAGCAGCGCCTCAGGGGAGGAGGGCACTGAAGCTTTCTTT. Encoded protein: CASSASGEEGTEAFF.

V gene TRBV6-1 combines with J gene TRBJ2-3; the D call may be TRBD1 or TRBD2 (5 bases each). V dropped 5 bases and J dropped 2 bases, with 23 bases sitting between them. The CDR3 has 18 amino acids. Germline lookup yields CDR1 MNHNS and CDR2 SASEGT. The CDR3 DNA is TGTGCCAGCAGTCCCATAGACAACAGGCGGGCCATCACAGATACGCAGTATTTT. It is translated as CASSPIDNRRAITDTQYF.

About this clonotype: At one boundary the junction diverges from the germline segment, which might be a read error. The rearrangement links TRBV29-1 to TRBJ2-1; D gene unclear. This CDR3 is 13 amino acids long. CDR1 and CDR2 from the germline V gene are SQVTM and ANQGSEA. This CDR3 reads CNVEETSYNEQFF. In nucleotides, the CDR3 is TGCAACGTTGAGGAGACCAGCTACAATGAGCAGTTCTTC.

This clonotype has only a few counts. This sequence joins TRBV7-3 and TRBJ2-1; D possibly uses TRBD1 or TRBD2 (5 bases each). V was trimmed by 6 bases and J by 6 bases, leaving 15 bases between them. The CDR3 extends over 14 amino acids. From germline, CDR1 is SGHTA and CDR2 FQGTGA. The CDR3 sequence is CASSNGITGNEQFF. The CDR3 DNA reads TGTGCCAGCAGTAACGGGATCACAGGCAATGAGCAGTTCTTC.

The V call is TRBV4-3, the J call TRBJ2-1, with D possibly TRBD2 on 7 matching bases. CDR1 and CDR2 from the germline V gene are LGHNA and YSLEER. This CDR3 comprises 18 residues. Trimming stripped 0 bases from V and 8 bases from J, with 23 bases between. DNA for the CDR3: TGCGCCAGCAGCCAAGATCACCCACGCGGGGGCCACTATGATGAGCAGTTCTTC. Its translation is CASSQDHPRGGHYDEQFF.

The V and J genes are TRBV28 and TRBJ2-7; D gene ambiguous. Germline CDR1 and CDR2: MDHEN and SYDVKM. The length of the CDR3 is 14 residues. The ends were cut back, 3 bases at V and 2 bases at J, with 11 bases in the middle. CDR3 protein: CASSLTTTTYEQYF. Written as DNA, the CDR3 is TGTGCCAGCAGTTTGACGACCACGACCTACGAGCAGTACTTC.

The CDR3 spells CASSLKAALYNEQFF. CDR3 nucleotides: TGTGCCAGCAGCTTAAAGGCGGCCCTATACAATGAGCAGTTCTTC. This sequence joins TRBV7-3 and TRBJ2-1; D is ambiguous. The CDR3 has 15 residues. Per germline, CDR1 SGHTA and CDR2 FQGTGA. Trimming left V 1 base short and J 4 bases short, with 11 bases between.

This clonotype was counted a few times. The chain links TRBV9 to TRBJ2-1; 13 bases map to TRBD2. V gave up 2 bases and J gave up 9 bases; unmatched junction bases: 20. Germline V gives CDR1 SGDLS, CDR2 YYNGEE. The CDR3 contains 20 residues. CDR3: CASSVYEGLAGVGLGFEQFF. The CDR3 DNA reads as TGTGCCAGCAGCGTTTACGAAGGACTAGCGGGAGTCGGGCTCGGGTTTGAGCAGTTCTTC.

Points on this clonotype: Relative to the germline gene, one junction end is altered; a read error may explain this. The V and J genes are TRBV6-2 or TRBV6-3 and TRBJ2-5, with D unclear. The germline V gene encodes CDR1 MNHEY and CDR2 SVGEGT. The CDR3 covers 11 residues. The CDR3 DNA reads TGTACCAGCAGCAACATGGAGACCCAGTACTTC. This codes for CTSSNMETQYF.

This clonotype was counted only a few times. CDR3 nucleotide sequence: TGTGCCAGCAGTCCAGGAGCCCTTCGGGATTCACCCCTCCACTTT. This translates into CASSPGALRDSPLHF. This rearrangement joins TRBV28 to TRBJ1-6, with unresolved D. In germline, CDR1 is MDHEN, CDR2 SYDVKM. V was cut by 5 bases and J by 8 bases, with 16 bases left in between. There are 15 residues in the CDR3.

The sample holds a few counts of this clonotype. This chain connects TRBV30 to TRBJ1-2; D gene ambiguous. Germline CDR1 reads GTSNPN; CDR2 reads SVGIG (reference sequence). The ends were cut back, 5 bases at V and 0 bases at J, with 7 bases in the middle. CDR3 length: 12 residues. For the CDR3, the DNA is TGTGCCTGGGGGGTAGCTAACTATGGCTACACCTTC. It is translated as CAWGVANYGYTF.

CDR3: CASSLPRGKSTGELFF. The CDR3 bases are TGTGCCAGCAGCTTACCTCGTGGAAAAAGTACCGGGGAGCTGTTTTTT. The V gene is TRBV7-6, the J gene TRBJ2-2; D gene uncertain. The CDR3 is 16 amino acids. Germline lookup yields CDR1 SGHVS and CDR2 FNYEAQ. Trimming removed 2 bases from V and 5 bases from J, with 15 bases in between.

This clonotype was seen only a few times. The gene calls are TRBV7-2 and TRBJ2-7; the D is unclear. With 4 bases removed from V and 3 bases from J, the gap between germline ends came to 10 bases. The CDR3 totals 13 residues. CDR1 SGHTA and CDR2 FQGNSA come from the germline V gene. DNA for the CDR3: TGTGCCAGCAGCTCACCCATGGACTACGAGCAGTACTTC. Its protein product is CASSSPMDYEQYF.

This clonotype was detected a few times. This sequence joins TRBV6-2 or TRBV6-3 and TRBJ1-2, with D possibly matching TRBD1 (5 bases). Germline lookup yields CDR1 MNHEY and CDR2 SVGEGT. Deletions cut 4 bases from V and 8 bases from J, with 11 bases between. This CDR3 region has 12 residues. The CDR3: CASSSLRDGYTF. CDR3 DNA sequence: TGTGCCAGCAGTTCCCTGAGGGACGGCTACACCTTC.

The gene calls are TRBV6-1 and TRBJ2-4; D possibly corresponds to TRBD1 (6 bases). Germline V CDR1 and CDR2: MNHNS, SASEGT. Trimming left V 3 bases short and J 9 bases short, with 15 bases between. The CDR3 is 14 amino acids. Here the CDR3 reads CASSDGLGGIIQYF. CDR3 bases: TGTGCCAGCAGTGACGGGCTAGGGGGAATCATTCAGTACTTC.

There are a few counts of this clonotype. V and J are TRBV5-1 and TRBJ2-1; 8 bases fit TRBD2. This CDR3 spans 15 amino acids. V shed 4 bases and J 6 bases; nucleotides not matched to a gene: 9. From germline, CDR1 is SGHRS and CDR2 YFSETQ. CDR3 nucleotides: TGCGCCAGCAGCAATTGGGTAGCGGGAAGCAATGAGCAGTTCTTC. Protein sequence: CASSNWVAGSNEQFF.

This clonotype showed up just a few times. The chain combines TRBV5-8 with TRBJ2-1; 7 nucleotides line up with TRBD2. Germline V gene data show CDR1 as SGHTS and CDR2 as YDEGEE. The CDR3 covers 15 residues. V lost 4 bases and J lost 0; bases outside the gene matches: 4. The CDR3 here is CASSPREDSYNEQFF. The CDR3 bases are TGTGCCAGCAGCCCCCGGGAGGACTCCTACAATGAGCAGTTCTTC.

The gene calls are TRBV10-3 and TRBJ1-2; 7 bases map to TRBD1. The V gene end was trimmed by 11 bases and the J gene end by 13 bases; junction bases not matched to a gene: 19. CDR3 size: 13 residues. Germline V gives CDR1 ENHRY, CDR2 SYGVKD. CDR3 region: CASGAQQGSKCTF. CDR3 sequence (DNA): TGTGCCTCGGGGGCCCAACAGGGGTCTAAGTGCACCTTC.

The chain links TRBV28 to TRBJ1-5; D remains unclear. This CDR3 region has 16 residues. V was cut by 3 bases and J by 0 bases, with 12 bases left in between. The germline V gene encodes CDR1 MDHEN and CDR2 SYDVKM. CDR3 bases: TGTGCCAGCAGTTTCAGACCAGGCTATAGCAATCAGCCCCAGCATTTT. Translating it yields CASSFRPGYSNQPQHF.

This clonotype was observed a handful of times. The rearrangement joins TRBV12-3 or TRBV12-4 to TRBJ1-5; D gene unclear. V lost 2 bases and J 6 bases, leaving 5 bases between the germline ends. The CDR3 consists of 12 residues. CDR3 in DNA: TGTGCCAGCAGTTTAAACAGTCAGCCCCAGCATTTT. It encodes CASSLNSQPQHF.

Of note for this clonotype: A much bigger clone sits one base away, suggesting this may be a read error. This chain joins TRBV4-3 and TRBJ2-3, with D maybe TRBD1 (5 bases). The CDR3 spans 14 residues. From germline, CDR1 is LGHNA and CDR2 YSLEER. The CDR3 loop reads CAGSQDEGEDTQYF. CDR3 coding DNA: TGCGCCGGCAGCCAAGATGAAGGGGAAGATACGCAGTATTTT.

In its sample, this clonotype was seen a few times. The chain joins TRBV29-1 to TRBJ2-7, with a tentative D call TRBD1 (6 bases). Deletions cut 7 bases from V and 6 bases from J, with 16 bases between. Germline V gene data show CDR1 as SQVTM and CDR2 as ANQGSEA. The CDR3 extends over 12 amino acids. The CDR3 protein is CSGEQGSGEQYF. The CDR3 region has the DNA TGCAGCGGGGAACAGGGTTCGGGCGAGCAGTACTTC.

V and J are TRBV12-3 or TRBV12-4 and TRBJ2-1; D gene uncertain. The CDR3 has 12 residues. The V end lost 5 bases, the J end lost 8 bases, and 10 bases lay between the germline ends. Here the CDR3 DNA reads TGTGCCAGCAGTGTGCGACAAGATGAGCAGTTCTTC. It codes for CASSVRQDEQFF.

The sample holds a few counts of this clonotype. This chain connects TRBV7-2 to TRBJ2-7; perhaps D is TRBD1 or TRBD2 (5 bases each). Germline assignment: CDR1 SGHTA and CDR2 FQGNSA. The CDR3 is 9 amino acids. Between the trimmed V and J ends, which lost 9 bases and 5 bases, there was a span of 5 bases. CDR3: CARGDEQYF. For the CDR3, the DNA is TGTGCCAGGGGGGACGAGCAGTACTTC.

This clonotype was seen only a few times. The chain couples TRBV10-2 to TRBJ2-7, with a possible D match to TRBD2 (5 bases). Germline V gene data show CDR1 as WSHSY and CDR2 as SAAADI. The CDR3 runs to 15 residues. The ends were cut back, 6 bases at V and 5 bases at J, with 20 bases in the middle. The CDR3 loop is CASSGEGSKLDEQYF. Here the CDR3 DNA reads TGCGCCAGCAGCGGTGAGGGATCCAAACTCGACGAGCAGTACTTC.

This clonotype appeared a few times. This sequence joins TRBV29-1 and TRBJ2-7; TRBD2 aligns across 13 bases. J lost 3 bases, V lost 6 bases, and 11 bases had no gene match. This CDR3 comprises 16 residues. Germline CDR1 reads SQVTM; CDR2 reads ANQGSEA. The CDR3 sequence: CSVTGLAGEAYYEQYF. The CDR3 DNA reads as TGCAGCGTGACTGGACTAGCGGGAGAAGCCTACTACGAGCAGTACTTC.

The table lists this clonotype with a few counts. This sequence joins TRBV20-1 and TRBJ2-1; D gene unclear. V was pared by 0 bases and J by 6 bases, with 9 bases between. Germline V gives CDR1 DFQATT, CDR2 SNEGSKA (reference sequence). The CDR3 runs 13 residues. The CDR3 DNA sequence: TGCAGTGCTAGAGAGGTAGAAACCAATGAGCAGTTCTTC. It encodes CSAREVETNEQFF.